Presented here are 17 T cell receptor beta chains from one specimen sequenced in a study of T cells in Graves' hyperthyroidism and ophthalmopathy. Using RNA transcripts as the source, TCR beta CDR3 regions were amplified. Using the HTBI primer set, a first-round RT-PCR was run on the TCR CDR3. TCRdb processed the multiplex PCR reads anew with MiXCR; each CDR3 protein has one entry. The sample has hundreds of thousands of distinct CDR3 sequences; roughly 14% are singletons. Material: blood. These receptors were obtained from a man between 18 and 35 years old with Graves' ophthalmopathy.

This clonotype was counted once. A read error may explain this, as a much larger clone is one base away. J is TRBJ2-1 and V is TRBV15; TRBD1 matches 8 bases. The DNA end is a closer match to TRBJ2-7, so the J assignment may be wrong. The CDR3 extends over 16 amino acids. Germline V CDR1 and CDR2: LNHNV, YYDKDF (reference sequence). The CDR3 bases are TGTGCCACCAGCAGAGATTCAGGGGGCGCGGGCAATGAGCAGTACTTC. As protein: CATSRDSGGAGNEQYF.

For the CDR3, the DNA is TGTGCCAGCAGCGCCACGGGACTCCGCACAGATACGCAGTATTTT. Amino acids: CASSATGLRTDTQYF. The chain employs TRBV9 and TRBJ2-3, with D possibly TRBD2 on 6 matching bases. V gave up 3 bases and J gave up 1 base, with 12 bases separating them. Germline CDR1 reads SGDLS; CDR2 reads YYNGEE. This CDR3 comprises 15 residues.

This clonotype came up a few times. The gene calls are TRBV19 and TRBJ2-3; D may match TRBD1 or TRBD2 (5 bases each). CDR1 and CDR2 from the germline V gene are LNHDA and SQIVND (reference sequence). V shed 3 bases and J shed 6 bases, with 13 bases lying between them. The CDR3 spans 14 residues. CDR3 sequence reads: CASSMGPLEDTQYF. CDR3 nucleotide sequence: TGTGCCAGTAGTATGGGACCCTTAGAGGATACGCAGTATTTT.

A remark on this clonotype: A much larger clone sits a single nucleotide away, making a read error possible. The CDR3 here is CVSWDINEKLFF. CDR3 DNA: TGTGTCAGCTGGGACATTAATGAAAAACTGTTTTTT. This chain links TRBV2 with TRBJ1-4, with D perhaps TRBD1 (6 bases). The germline gives CDR1 SNHLY, CDR2 FYNNEI. This CDR3 region has 12 residues. Using reference TRBV2 and TRBJ1-4 for the parts outside the CDR3, the full variable domain is EPEVTQTPSHQVTQMGQEVILRCVPISNHLYFYWYRQILGQKVEFLVSFYNNEISEKSEIFDDQFSVERPDGSNFTLKIRSTKLEDSAMYFCVSWDINEKLFFGSGTQLSVL.

This clonotype was recorded only once. This chain joins TRBV19 and TRBJ2-7, with 10 bases matching TRBD1. This CDR3 is built from 14 residues. Trimming cost V 4 bases and J 4 bases; bases outside gene matches: 4. Per the germline V gene, CDR1 is LNHDA and CDR2 is SQIVND (reference sequence). This CDR3 is CASSTDRGQYEQYF. The CDR3, as DNA: TGTGCCAGTAGTACCGACAGGGGGCAATACGAGCAGTACTTC. The full variable domain, in which reference TRBV19 and TRBJ2-7 provide the parts outside the CDR3, is DGGITQSPKYLFRKEGQNVTLSCEQNLNHDAMYWYRQDPGQGLRLIYYSQIVNDFQKGDIAEGYSVSREKKESFPLTVTSAQKNPTAFYLCASSTDRGQYEQYFGPGTRLTVT.

This clonotype came up many times. This chain joins TRBV25-1 and TRBJ1-5; possible D gene TRBD1, 6 bases. Trimming shortened V by 3 bases and J by 3 bases, and 12 bases separated the two germline ends. Germline assignment: CDR1 MGHDK and CDR2 SYGVNS. This CDR3 spans 15 amino acids. CDR3 sequence: CASSDGQGNNQPQHF. CDR3 in DNA: TGTGCCAGCAGTGATGGCCAGGGGAACAATCAGCCCCAGCATTTT.

This clonotype was counted at least ten times. This chain links TRBV10-3 with TRBJ2-7; possibly TRBD1 for D (5 bases). Trimming removed 6 bases at V and 6 bases at J, with 15 bases between. The CDR3 is made up of 13 amino acids. Germline V CDR1 and CDR2: ENHRY, SYGVKD. CDR3 coding DNA: TGTGCCATCAGGAGCAATTCAGGGTCCGAGCAGTACTTC. This gives the protein CAIRSNSGSEQYF.

This clonotype was seen at least ten times. The V call is TRBV30, the J call TRBJ1-4; 7 bases are a match to TRBD1. The CDR3 sequence is 16 residues long. V was pared by 2 bases and J by 6 bases, with 12 bases of the junction left unmatched. From germline, CDR1 is GTSNPN and CDR2 SVGIG (reference sequence). The CDR3 nucleotides read TGTGCCTGGAGTCCCACCTACAGGGGTCTCGATGAAAAACTGTTTTTT. Encoded protein: CAWSPTYRGLDEKLFF.

The table lists this clonotype with many counts. The rearrangement uses TRBV7-9 and TRBJ2-1; TRBD2 matches 8 bases. Germline V gene lookup returns CDR1 SEHNR and CDR2 FQNEAQ (reference sequence). With V trimmed by 3 bases and J by 2 bases, 6 bases remained unmatched. There are 16 residues in the CDR3. In nucleotides, the CDR3 is TGTGCCAGCAGCTTCTTTAGCGGGATCCCCTACAATGAGCAGTTCTTC. This gives the protein CASSFFSGIPYNEQFF.

About this clonotype: A much larger clone sits a single nucleotide away, making a read error possible. V usage is TRBV6-9 and J usage is TRBJ2-1, with TRBD2 as a possible D gene (6 bases). The CDR3 contains 13 residues. With 3 bases removed from V and 6 bases from J, the gap between germline ends came to 9 bases. CDR1 is MNHGY, CDR2 SVAAGI, per germline. The CDR3 nucleotides read TGTGCCAGCAGTTACTACGGGAGCAATGAGCAGTTCTTC. The encoded protein is CASSYYGSNEQFF.

This rearrangement joins TRBV6-5 to TRBJ1-6; D might be TRBD1 (5 bases). V lost 4 bases to trimming and J lost 6 bases, with 10 bases between them. The CDR3 loop spans 14 amino acids. Germline V CDR1 and CDR2: MNHEY, SVGAGI. The DNA of the CDR3 is TGTGCCAGCAGTTCCAAGACAGCTAATTCACCCCTCCACTTT. Translation gives CASSSKTANSPLHF.

This clonotype was counted at least ten times. V and J are TRBV12-3 or TRBV12-4 and TRBJ1-2; the D is unclear. The CDR3 sequence is 12 residues long. V shed 8 bases and J shed 0 bases, with 7 bases lying between them. The CDR3 region has the DNA TGTGCCAGCGGGAACACTAACTATGGCTACACCTTC. Residues: CASGNTNYGYTF.

This clonotype has a handful of counts. The genes are TRBV7-9 and TRBJ1-4, with D unresolved. The germline CDR1 and CDR2 sequences are SEHNR and FQNEAQ (reference sequence). Trimming cost V 5 bases and J 0 bases, with 13 bases left between them. This CDR3 is built from 16 residues. CDR3 loop: CASSPPGRATNEKLFF. The CDR3 DNA sequence: TGTGCCAGCAGCCCCCCCGGGCGGGCAACTAATGAAAAACTGTTTTTT.

This clonotype was counted a few times. The CDR3 reads CASSLAPGHANTGELFF. As DNA, the CDR3 is TGCGCCAGCAGCTTGGCACCCGGACATGCGAACACCGGGGAGCTGTTTTTT. The gene calls are TRBV5-1 and TRBJ2-2, with TRBD1 as a possible D gene (5 bases). Germline lookup yields CDR1 SGHRS and CDR2 YFSETQ. Trimming took 0 bases from V and 0 from J, leaving 12 bases between them. There are 17 residues in the CDR3.

This clonotype was counted once. This may be a read error: a much more frequent sequence differs by one nucleotide. The chain employs TRBV19 and TRBJ2-7; D unclear. This CDR3 contains 14 residues. CDR1 is LNHDA and CDR2 is SQIVND in the germline V gene (reference sequence). In DNA, the CDR3 is TGTGCCAGTAGTATAACAGTCGGTAACTACGAGCGGTACTTC. It yields the protein CASSITVGNYERYF.

The V and J genes are TRBV15 and TRBJ1-1; a possible D gene is TRBD1 (5 bases). This CDR3 comprises 14 residues. The germline V gene encodes CDR1 LNHNV and CDR2 YYDKDF (reference sequence). V lost 5 bases, J lost 4 bases, and 14 bases lay in between. CDR3 DNA: TGTGCCACCAGCCAGGTCAGGGTAGCCACTGAAGCTTTCTTT. Translated: CATSQVRVATEAFF.

The chain is built from TRBV18 and TRBJ2-7, with TRBD2 identical over 15 bases. This CDR3 has 17 amino acids. V was pared by 6 bases and J by 0 bases, with 6 bases of the junction left unmatched. CDR1 and CDR2 (germline): KGHSH, LQKENI. The CDR3 sequence is CASSPGTSGGNSYEQYF. For the CDR3, the DNA is TGTGCCAGCTCCCCGGGGACTAGCGGGGGGAACTCCTACGAGCAGTACTTC.